This TCR beta chain was obtained from a study of shared clonotypes between healthy human individuals. Evenly divided among several immunoSEQ plates was the genomic DNA of each subset. TCRdb's table, derived via immunoSEQ multiplex PCR, lists solely in-frame clones and lacks some. The table lists some 96,000 clones, around half of them singletons. About 100 million PBMCs were counted before genomic DNA extraction. This TCR was sampled from a woman in her thirties or forties in good health. Some clones in this sample may be carry-over from other donors' samples. The sample consisted of PBMCs.

CDR3 sequence (DNA): TGTGCCAGCAGCTTATTCGTTGGCTACACCTTC. Translating it yields CASSLFVGYTF. The rearrangement links TRBV5-4 to TRBJ1-2; no definite D call. V was trimmed by 2 bases and J by 7 bases, leaving 6 bases between them. Germline loops: CDR1 SGHNT, CDR2 YYREEE (reference sequence). The CDR3 is made up of 11 amino acids.